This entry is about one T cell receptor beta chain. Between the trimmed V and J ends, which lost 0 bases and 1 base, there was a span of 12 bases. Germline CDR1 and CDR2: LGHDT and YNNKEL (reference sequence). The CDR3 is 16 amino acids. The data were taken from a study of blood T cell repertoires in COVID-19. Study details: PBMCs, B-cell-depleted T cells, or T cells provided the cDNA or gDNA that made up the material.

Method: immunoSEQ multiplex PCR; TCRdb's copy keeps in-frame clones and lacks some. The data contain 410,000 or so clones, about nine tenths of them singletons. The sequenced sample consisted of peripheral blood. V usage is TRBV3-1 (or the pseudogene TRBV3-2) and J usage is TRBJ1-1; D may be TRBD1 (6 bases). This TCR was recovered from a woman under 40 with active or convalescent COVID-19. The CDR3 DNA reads TGTGCCAGCAGCCAAGATAAGGGGGTCAAGAACACTGAAGCTTTCTTT. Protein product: CASSQDKGVKNTEAFF.